This T cell receptor (beta chain) is drawn from a study of human T cells and chemical hapten exposure. Study-wide points: The donor cohort had alopecia, so its immune response may not match that of healthy people.

CDR3 length: 16 amino acids. V lost 1 base, J lost 1 base, and 6 bases stayed unmatched. CDR1 is LGHDT, CDR2 YNNKEL, per germline (reference sequence). MiXCR, applied by TCRdb to the RACE reads, yields one record per CDR3 protein. In the table there are tens of thousands of distinct CDR3 sequences, more than 8.5% of which are singletons. The sample holds many counts of this clonotype. Its antigen is as yet unknown. The time point is: patch test 2, 6 weeks after DPC sensitization. Treatment noted: therapeutic diphenylcyclopropenone sensitization with weekly scalp DPC. Blood sampling preceded each patch test application.

The clonotype was recovered from a woman aged 40 to 50 with alopecia areata. Some clones in this sample may be carry-over from other donors' samples. The chain has TRBV3-1 and TRBJ1-1, with TRBD1 identical over 7 bases. Sequencing was performed on whole blood, taken in connection with sensitization to the hapten diphenylcyclopropenone (DPC). The CDR3, as DNA: TGTGCCAGCAGCCAAGTGTCAGGGGGGTGGAACACTGAAGCTTTCTTT. Residues: CASSQVSGGWNTEAFF.